These 10 T cell receptor beta chains originate from one sample sequenced in a study of CD8 T cells in ankylosing spondylitis. Findings of the study overall: A TCR beta motif made of fewer than 10 highly homologous variants seemed typical of ankylosing spondylitis blood.

Their antigen targets remain unknown. One entry per CDR3 protein results from TCRdb running MiXCR on the 5' RACE reads. The sample lists some 700,000 distinct CDR3 sequences, 15% to 20% seen once, with around 19% in the top ten. Sequencing was performed on blood, either unsorted or a sorted T cell fraction (not recorded which). Receptor source: a male donor with ankylosing spondylitis.

The chain employs TRBV2 and TRBJ2-7; tentatively, D is TRBD1 (6 bases). The CDR3 runs to 16 residues. Trimming removed 0 bases from V and 4 bases from J, with 16 bases in between. Germline lookup yields CDR1 SNHLY and CDR2 FYNNEI. The CDR3 sequence: CASSEASRTQGYEQYF. The CDR3 region has the DNA TGTGCCAGCAGTGAAGCCTCGAGGACCCAGGGGTACGAGCAGTACTTC.

This chain joins TRBV9 and TRBJ2-3; D perhaps matches TRBD2 (6 bases). V lost 0 bases, J lost 6 bases, and 14 bases lay in between. CDR3 length: 15 amino acids. Germline CDR1 SGDLS, CDR2 YYNGEE. Here the CDR3 DNA reads TGTGCCAGCAGCGTAGACCCCGCCAGCGGGGATACGCAGTATTTT. Protein sequence: CASSVDPASGDTQYF.

This chain connects TRBV5-1 to TRBJ2-1; 8 nucleotides agree with TRBD1. J was trimmed by 6 bases and V by 9 bases; bases with no gene match: 11. Germline CDR1 is SGHRS and CDR2 is YFSETQ. The CDR3 runs 14 residues. The CDR3 DNA reads TGCGCCACCAAACAGGGGGTGTCAGGCAATGAGCAGTTCTTC. Translating gives CATKQGVSGNEQFF.

The J gene is TRBJ1-1, the V gene TRBV4-2; D remains unclear. Germline lookup yields CDR1 LGHNA and CDR2 YNFKEQ. Trimming shortened V by 1 base and J by 11 bases, and 20 bases separated the two germline ends. The CDR3 has 15 residues. CDR3 protein: CASSQGGVGGMAAFF. The CDR3 nucleotides read TGTGCCAGCAGCCAAGGGGGTGTTGGCGGGATGGCGGCTTTCTTT.

This clonotype was detected a few times. J is TRBJ2-3 and V is TRBV20-1; D perhaps matches TRBD1 (6 bases). V was shortened by 0 bases and J by 3 bases, with 13 bases between the two germline ends. Per the germline V gene, CDR1 is DFQATT and CDR2 is SNEGSKA (reference sequence). The CDR3 loop spans 15 amino acids. CDR3 nucleotide sequence: TGCAGTGCTAGAGATTCGACAGGCCGAACAGATACGCAGTATTTT. It codes for CSARDSTGRTDTQYF.

The chain is built from TRBV5-1 and TRBJ2-5, with 12 bases that match TRBD1. Germline CDR1 reads SGHRS; CDR2 reads YFSETQ. The CDR3 extends over 15 amino acids. V lost 4 bases, J lost 5 bases, and 6 bases stayed unmatched. DNA of the CDR3: TGCGCCAGCAGCGACGGGACAGGGGGCATGGAGACCCAGTACTTC. This codes for CASSDGTGGMETQYF.

This clonotype was counted a few times. V and J are TRBV4-1 and TRBJ2-4, with D unclear. Trimming pared 0 bases from V and 0 bases from J, leaving 6 bases between. The V gene's germline CDR1 is MGHRA and CDR2 YSYEKL. The CDR3 contains 15 residues. The CDR3 reads CASSQDWLAKNIQYF. CDR3 coding DNA: TGCGCCAGCAGCCAAGATTGGCTAGCCAAAAACATTCAGTACTTC.

The chain combines TRBV20-1 with TRBJ1-1, with D possibly TRBD1 on 5 matching bases. Germline V gene data show CDR1 as DFQATT and CDR2 as SNEGSKA (reference sequence). The CDR3 contains 17 residues. Trimming shortened V by 5 bases and J by 4 bases, and 26 bases separated the two germline ends. This CDR3 reads CSADLPWGGGMGTEAFF. The CDR3 DNA sequence: TGCAGTGCTGACCTCCCGTGGGGGGGTGGAATGGGCACTGAAGCTTTCTTT.

This clonotype was detected a few times. This chain connects TRBV12-3 or TRBV12-4 to TRBJ2-2, with 9 bases lining up with TRBD1. J lost 4 bases, V lost 6 bases, and 6 bases had no gene match. This CDR3 is 15 amino acids long. For the CDR3, the DNA is TGTGCCAGCAGCCGGACAGGGGCGGGCACCGGGGAGCTGTTTTTT. The encoded protein is CASSRTGAGTGELFF.

This chain links TRBV29-1 with TRBJ2-2; a weak D match, TRBD1 (6 bases). Germline V CDR1 and CDR2: SQVTM, ANQGSEA. V was pared by 2 bases and J by 0 bases, with 7 bases between. This CDR3 has 14 amino acids. The CDR3 sequence is CSVEKGANTGELFF. The DNA for the CDR3 is TGCAGCGTTGAAAAGGGGGCGAACACCGGGGAGCTGTTTTTT.